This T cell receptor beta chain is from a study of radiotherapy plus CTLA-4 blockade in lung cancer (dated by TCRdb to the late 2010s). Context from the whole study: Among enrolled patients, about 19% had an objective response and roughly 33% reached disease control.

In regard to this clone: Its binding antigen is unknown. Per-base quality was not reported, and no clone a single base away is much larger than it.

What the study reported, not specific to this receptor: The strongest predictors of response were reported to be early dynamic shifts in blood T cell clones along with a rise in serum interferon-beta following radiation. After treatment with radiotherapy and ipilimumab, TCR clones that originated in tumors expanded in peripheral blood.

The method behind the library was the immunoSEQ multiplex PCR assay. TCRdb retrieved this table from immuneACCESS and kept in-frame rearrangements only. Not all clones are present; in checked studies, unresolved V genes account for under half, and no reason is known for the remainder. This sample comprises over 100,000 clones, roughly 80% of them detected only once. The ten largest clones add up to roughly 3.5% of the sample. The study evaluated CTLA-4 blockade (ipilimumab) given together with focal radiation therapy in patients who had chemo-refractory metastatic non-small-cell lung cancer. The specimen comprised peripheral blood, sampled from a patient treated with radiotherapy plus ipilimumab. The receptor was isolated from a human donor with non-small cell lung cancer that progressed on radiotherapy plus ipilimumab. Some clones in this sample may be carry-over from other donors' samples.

The CDR3 protein sequence reads: CASSQVRDGNQPQHF. The sequenced DNA: TGCGCCAGCAGCCAAGTCCGCGACGGCAATCAGCCCCAGCATTTT. Here the chain combines TRBV4-1 and TRBJ1-5; the D gene cannot be named for sure. There are 15 amino acids in the CDR3, from cysteine to phenylalanine inclusive. Only the CDR3 DNA is retained, 45 bases long and in frame from the first base. V gives up 1 base and J gives up 2 bases, and the segment between their germline ends measures 9 bases. Looking up the germline V gene yields CDR1 MGHRA and CDR2 YSYEKL.